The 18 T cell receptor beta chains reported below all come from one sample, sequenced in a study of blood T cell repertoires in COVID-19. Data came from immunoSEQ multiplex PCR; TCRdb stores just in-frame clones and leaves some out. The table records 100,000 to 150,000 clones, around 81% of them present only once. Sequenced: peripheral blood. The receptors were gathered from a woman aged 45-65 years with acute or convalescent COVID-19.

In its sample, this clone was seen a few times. DNA for the CDR3: TGTGCCAGCAGCCAAGTTAGTACGGGAGGGGCGCGCAATGAGCAGTTCTTC. Translation gives CASSQVSTGGARNEQFF. The rearrangement uses TRBV3-1 (or the pseudogene TRBV3-2) and TRBJ2-1, with 8 bases lining up with TRBD2. Germline V CDR1 and CDR2: LGHDT, YNNKEL (reference sequence). This CDR3 contains 17 residues. V was clipped by 1 base and J by 6 bases; unmatched bases: 11.

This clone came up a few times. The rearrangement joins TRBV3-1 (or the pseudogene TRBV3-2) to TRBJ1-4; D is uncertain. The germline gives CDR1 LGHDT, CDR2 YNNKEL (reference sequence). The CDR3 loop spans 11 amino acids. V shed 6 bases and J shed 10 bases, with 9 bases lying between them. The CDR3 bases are TGTGCCAGCAGTTGGACTGGAAAACTGTTTTTT. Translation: CASSWTGKLFF.

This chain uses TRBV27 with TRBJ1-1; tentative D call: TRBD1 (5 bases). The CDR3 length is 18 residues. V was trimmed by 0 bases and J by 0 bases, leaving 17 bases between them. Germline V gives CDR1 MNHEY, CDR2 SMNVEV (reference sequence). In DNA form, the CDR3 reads TGTGCCAGCAGTTTATCTCAGGGAGGGCTACTCATGAACACTGAAGCTTTCTTT. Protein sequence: CASSLSQGGLLMNTEAFF.

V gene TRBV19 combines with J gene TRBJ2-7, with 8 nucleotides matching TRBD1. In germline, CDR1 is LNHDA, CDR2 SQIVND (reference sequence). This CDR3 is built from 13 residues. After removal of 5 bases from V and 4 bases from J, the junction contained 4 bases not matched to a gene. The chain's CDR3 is CASSRDRKYEQYF. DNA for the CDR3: TGTGCCAGTAGTCGGGACAGGAAGTACGAGCAGTACTTC.

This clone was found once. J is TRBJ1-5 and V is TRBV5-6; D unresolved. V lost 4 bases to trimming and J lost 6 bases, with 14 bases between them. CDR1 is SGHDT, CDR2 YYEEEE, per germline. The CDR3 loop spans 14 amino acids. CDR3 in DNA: TGTGCCAGCAGCCCCGGAGGGCGGCGTCAGCCCCAGCATTTT. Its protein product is CASSPGGRRQPQHF.

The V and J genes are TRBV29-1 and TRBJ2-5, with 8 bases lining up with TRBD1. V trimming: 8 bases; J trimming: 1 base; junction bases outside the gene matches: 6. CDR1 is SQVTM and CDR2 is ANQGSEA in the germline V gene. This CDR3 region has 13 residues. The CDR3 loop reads CSSGTGPQETQYF. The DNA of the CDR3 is TGCAGCTCCGGGACAGGACCCCAAGAGACCCAGTACTTC.

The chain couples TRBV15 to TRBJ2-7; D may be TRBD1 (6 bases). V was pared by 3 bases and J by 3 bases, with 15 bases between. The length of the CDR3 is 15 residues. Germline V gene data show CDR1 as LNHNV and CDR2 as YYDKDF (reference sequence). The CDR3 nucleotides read TGTGCCACCAGCAGGGAACAGGGCTCCCGCTACGAGCAGTACTTC. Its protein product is CATSREQGSRYEQYF.

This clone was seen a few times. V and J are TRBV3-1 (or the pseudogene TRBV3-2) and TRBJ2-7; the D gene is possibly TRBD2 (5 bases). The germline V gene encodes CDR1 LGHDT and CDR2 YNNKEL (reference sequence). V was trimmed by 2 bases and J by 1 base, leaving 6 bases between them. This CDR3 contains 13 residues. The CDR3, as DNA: TGTGCCAGCAGCCAAAGCGGTTCCTACGAGCAGTACTTC. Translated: CASSQSGSYEQYF.

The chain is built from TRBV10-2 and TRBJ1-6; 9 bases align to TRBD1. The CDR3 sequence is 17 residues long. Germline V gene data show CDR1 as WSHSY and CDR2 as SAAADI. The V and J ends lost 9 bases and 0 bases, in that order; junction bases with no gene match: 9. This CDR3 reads CASTPLTGGSYNSPLHF. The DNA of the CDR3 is TGCGCCAGTACCCCCCTGACAGGGGGCTCCTATAATTCACCCCTCCACTTT.

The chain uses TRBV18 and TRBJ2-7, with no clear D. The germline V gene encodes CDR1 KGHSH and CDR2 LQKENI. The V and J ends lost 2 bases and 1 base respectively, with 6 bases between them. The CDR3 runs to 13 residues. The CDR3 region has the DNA TGTGCCAGCTCACCATTTGAGTCCTACGAGCAGTACTTC. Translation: CASSPFESYEQYF.

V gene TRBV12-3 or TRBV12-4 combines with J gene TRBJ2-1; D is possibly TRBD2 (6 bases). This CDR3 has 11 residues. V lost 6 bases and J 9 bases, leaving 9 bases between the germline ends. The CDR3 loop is CASRGGGEQFF. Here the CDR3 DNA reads TGTGCCAGCAGGGGGGGAGGTGAGCAGTTCTTC.

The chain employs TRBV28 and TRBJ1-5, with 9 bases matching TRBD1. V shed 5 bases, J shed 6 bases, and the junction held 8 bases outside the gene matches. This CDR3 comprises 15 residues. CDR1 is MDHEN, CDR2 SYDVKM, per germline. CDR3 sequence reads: CASSPRDRVLQPQHF. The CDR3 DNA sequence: TGTGCCAGCAGTCCCCGGGACAGGGTTCTTCAGCCCCAGCATTTT.

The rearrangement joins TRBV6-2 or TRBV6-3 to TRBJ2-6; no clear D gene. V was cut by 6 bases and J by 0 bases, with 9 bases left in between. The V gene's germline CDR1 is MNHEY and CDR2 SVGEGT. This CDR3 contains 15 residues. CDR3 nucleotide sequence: TGTGCCAGCAGACCTGGGCACTCTGGGGCCAACGTCCTGACTTTC. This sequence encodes CASRPGHSGANVLTF.

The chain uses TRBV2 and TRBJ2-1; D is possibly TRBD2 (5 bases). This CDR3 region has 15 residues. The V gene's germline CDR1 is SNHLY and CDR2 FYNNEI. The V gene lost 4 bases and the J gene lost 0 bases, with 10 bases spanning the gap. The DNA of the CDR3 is TGTGCCAGCAGTGTAGCGCTGAGCTCCTACAATGAGCAGTTCTTC. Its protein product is CASSVALSSYNEQFF.

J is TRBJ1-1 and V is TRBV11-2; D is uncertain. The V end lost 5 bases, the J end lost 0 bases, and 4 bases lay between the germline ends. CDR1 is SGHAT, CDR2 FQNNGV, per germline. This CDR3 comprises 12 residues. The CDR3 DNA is TGTGCCAGCAGCCCATTGAACACTGAAGCTTTCTTT. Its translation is CASSPLNTEAFF. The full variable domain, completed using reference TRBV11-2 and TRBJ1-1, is EAGVAQSPRYKIIEKRQSVAFWCNPISGHATLYWYQQILGQGPKLLIQFQNNGVVDDSQLPKDRFSAERLKGVDSTLKIQPAKLEDSAVYLCASSPLNTEAFFGQGTRLTVV.

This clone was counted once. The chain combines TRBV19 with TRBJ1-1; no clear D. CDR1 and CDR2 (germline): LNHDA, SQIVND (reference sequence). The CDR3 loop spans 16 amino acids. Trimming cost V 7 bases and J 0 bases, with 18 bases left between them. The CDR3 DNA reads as TGTGCCAGTATCCCAATTGGGCCCACCGTGAACACTGAAGCTTTCTTT. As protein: CASIPIGPTVNTEAFF.

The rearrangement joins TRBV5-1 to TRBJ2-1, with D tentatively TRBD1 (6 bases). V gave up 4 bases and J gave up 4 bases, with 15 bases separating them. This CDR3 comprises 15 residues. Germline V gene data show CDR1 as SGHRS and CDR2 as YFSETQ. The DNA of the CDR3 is TGCGCCAGCAGCCCGGGACAAACCCATTACAATGAGCAGTTCTTC. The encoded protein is CASSPGQTHYNEQFF.

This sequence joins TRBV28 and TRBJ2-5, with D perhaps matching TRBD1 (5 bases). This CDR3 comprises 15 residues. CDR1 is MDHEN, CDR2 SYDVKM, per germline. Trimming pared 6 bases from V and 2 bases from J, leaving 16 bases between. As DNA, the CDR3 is TGTGCCAGCAGGCCTGAAGACAGATTACAAGAGACCCAGTACTTC. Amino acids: CASRPEDRLQETQYF.